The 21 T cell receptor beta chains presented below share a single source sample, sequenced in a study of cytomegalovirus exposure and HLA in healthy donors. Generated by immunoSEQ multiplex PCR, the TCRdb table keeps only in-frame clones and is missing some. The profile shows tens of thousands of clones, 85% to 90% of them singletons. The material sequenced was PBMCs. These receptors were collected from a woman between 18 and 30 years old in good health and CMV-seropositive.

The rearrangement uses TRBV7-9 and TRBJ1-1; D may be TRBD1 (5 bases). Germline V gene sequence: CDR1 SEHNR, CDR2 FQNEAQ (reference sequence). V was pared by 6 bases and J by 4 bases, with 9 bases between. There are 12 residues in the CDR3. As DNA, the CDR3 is TGTGCCAGCAGTGTTGACAGCACTGAAGCTTTCTTT. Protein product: CASSVDSTEAFF.

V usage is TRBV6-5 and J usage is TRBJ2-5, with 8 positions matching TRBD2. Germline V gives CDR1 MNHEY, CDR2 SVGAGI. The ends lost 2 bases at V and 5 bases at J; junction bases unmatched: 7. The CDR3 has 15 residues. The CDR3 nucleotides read TGTGCCAGCAGTTACCGGGGGGGTAGGGGCGAGACCCAGTACTTC. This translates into CASSYRGGRGETQYF.

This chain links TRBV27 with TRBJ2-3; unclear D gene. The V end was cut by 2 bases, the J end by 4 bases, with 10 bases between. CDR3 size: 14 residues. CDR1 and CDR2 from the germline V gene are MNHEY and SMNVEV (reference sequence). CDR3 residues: CASSLGLLPDTQYF. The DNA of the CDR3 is TGTGCCAGCAGTTTAGGGCTTCTCCCAGATACGCAGTATTTT.

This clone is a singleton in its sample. CDR3 sequence (DNA): TGTGCCAGCAGCGGCCGCGGGGGCTCCTACAATGAGCAGTTCTTC. As protein: CASSGRGGSYNEQFF. The rearrangement uses TRBV28 and TRBJ2-1; 7 positions match TRBD2. There are 15 residues in the CDR3. Germline CDR1 MDHEN, CDR2 SYDVKM. V lost 6 bases, J lost 0 bases, and 5 bases stayed unmatched. The full variable domain, in which reference TRBV28 and TRBJ2-1 provide the parts outside the CDR3, is DVKVTQSSRYLVKRTGEKVFLECVQDMDHENMFWYRQDPGLGLRLIYFSYDVKMKEKGDIPEGYSVSREKKERFSLILESASTNQTSMYLCASSGRGGSYNEQFFGPGTRLTVL.

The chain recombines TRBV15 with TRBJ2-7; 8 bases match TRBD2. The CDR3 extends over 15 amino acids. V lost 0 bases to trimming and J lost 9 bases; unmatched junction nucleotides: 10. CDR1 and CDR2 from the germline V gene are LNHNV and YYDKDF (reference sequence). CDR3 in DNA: TGTGCCACCAGCAGAGAAGGTACTCCTGCGGGAGGGCAGTACTTC. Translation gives CATSREGTPAGGQYF.

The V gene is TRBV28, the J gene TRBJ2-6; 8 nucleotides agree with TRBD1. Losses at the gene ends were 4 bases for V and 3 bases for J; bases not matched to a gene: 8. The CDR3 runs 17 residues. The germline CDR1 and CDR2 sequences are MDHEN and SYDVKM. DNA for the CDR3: TGTGCCAGCAGTTCCCAGGACAGGGCGGATGGGGCCAACGTCCTGACTTTC. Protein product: CASSSQDRADGANVLTF.

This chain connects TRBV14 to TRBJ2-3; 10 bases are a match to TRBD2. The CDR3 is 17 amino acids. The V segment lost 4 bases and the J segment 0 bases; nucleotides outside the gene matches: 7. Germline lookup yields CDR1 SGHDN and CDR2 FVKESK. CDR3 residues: CASSRVSGGLSTDTQYF. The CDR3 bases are TGTGCCAGCAGCCGTGTTAGCGGGGGGCTAAGCACAGATACGCAGTATTTT.

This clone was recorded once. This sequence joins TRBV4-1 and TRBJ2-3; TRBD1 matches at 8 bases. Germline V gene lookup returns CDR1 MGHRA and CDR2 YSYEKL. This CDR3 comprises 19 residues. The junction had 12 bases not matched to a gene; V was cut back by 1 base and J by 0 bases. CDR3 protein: CASSQGVPAGGDSTDTQYF. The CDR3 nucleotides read TGCGCCAGCAGCCAAGGGGTCCCAGCAGGGGGCGACAGCACAGATACGCAGTATTTT.

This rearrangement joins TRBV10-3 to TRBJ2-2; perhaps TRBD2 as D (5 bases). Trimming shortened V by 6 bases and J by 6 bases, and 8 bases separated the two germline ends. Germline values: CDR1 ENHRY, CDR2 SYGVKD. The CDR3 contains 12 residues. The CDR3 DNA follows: TGTGCCATCAGCGGGAATCCCGGGGAGCTGTTTTTT. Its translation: CAISGNPGELFF.

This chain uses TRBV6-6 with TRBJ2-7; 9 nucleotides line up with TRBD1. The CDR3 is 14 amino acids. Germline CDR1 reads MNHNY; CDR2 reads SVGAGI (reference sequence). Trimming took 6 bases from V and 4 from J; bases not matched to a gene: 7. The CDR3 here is CASSPGQGTYEQYF. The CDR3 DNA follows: TGTGCCAGCAGCCCGGGACAGGGAACATACGAGCAGTACTTC.

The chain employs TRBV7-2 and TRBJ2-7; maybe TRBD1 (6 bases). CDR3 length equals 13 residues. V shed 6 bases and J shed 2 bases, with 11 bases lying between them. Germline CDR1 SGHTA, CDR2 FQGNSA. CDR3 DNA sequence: TGTGCCAGCAGACTTGGACAGACCTACGAGCAGTACTTC. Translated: CASRLGQTYEQYF. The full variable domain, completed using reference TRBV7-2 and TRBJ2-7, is GAGVSQSPSNKVTEKGKDVELRCDPISGHTALYWYRQSLGQGLEFLIYFQGNSAPDKSGLPSDRFSAERTGGSVSTLTIQRTQQEDSAVYLCASRLGQTYEQYFGPGTRLTVT.

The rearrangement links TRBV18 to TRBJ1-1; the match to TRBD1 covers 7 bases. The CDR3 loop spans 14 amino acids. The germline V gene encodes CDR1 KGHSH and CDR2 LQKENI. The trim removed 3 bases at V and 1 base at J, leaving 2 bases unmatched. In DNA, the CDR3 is TGTGCCAGCTCACCGGGACAGCGGAACACTGAAGCTTTCTTT. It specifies CASSPGQRNTEAFF.

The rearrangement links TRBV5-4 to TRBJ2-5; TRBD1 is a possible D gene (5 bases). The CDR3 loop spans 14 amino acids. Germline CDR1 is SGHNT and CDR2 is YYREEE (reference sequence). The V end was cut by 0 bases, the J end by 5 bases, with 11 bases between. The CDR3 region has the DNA TGTGCCAGCAGCTTGGAGCAGGGTATGGAGACCCAGTACTTC. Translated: CASSLEQGMETQYF.

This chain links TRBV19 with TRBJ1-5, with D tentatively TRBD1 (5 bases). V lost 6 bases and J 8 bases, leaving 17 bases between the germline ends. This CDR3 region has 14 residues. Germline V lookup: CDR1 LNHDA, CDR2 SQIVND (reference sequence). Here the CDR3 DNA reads TGTGCCAGTAGCCGGCAGGCGGCGACAGAGCCCCAGCATTTT. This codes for CASSRQAATEPQHF.

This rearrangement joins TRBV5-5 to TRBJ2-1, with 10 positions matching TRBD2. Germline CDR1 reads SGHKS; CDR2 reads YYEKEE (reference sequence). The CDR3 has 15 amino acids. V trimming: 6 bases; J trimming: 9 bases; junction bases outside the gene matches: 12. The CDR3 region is CASTGAAGGPIEQFF. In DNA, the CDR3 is TGTGCCAGCACCGGGGCAGCGGGGGGGCCGATTGAGCAGTTCTTC.

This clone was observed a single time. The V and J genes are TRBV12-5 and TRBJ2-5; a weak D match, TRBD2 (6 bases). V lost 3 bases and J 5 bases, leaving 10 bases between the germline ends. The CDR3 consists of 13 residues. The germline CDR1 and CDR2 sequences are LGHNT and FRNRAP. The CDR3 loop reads CASGLERVETQYF. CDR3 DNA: TGTGCTAGTGGTTTAGAGCGGGTGGAGACCCAGTACTTC. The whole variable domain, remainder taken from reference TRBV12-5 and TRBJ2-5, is DARVTQTPRHKVTEMGQEVTMRCQPILGHNTVFWYRQTMMQGLELLAYFRNRAPLDDSGMPKDRFSAEMPDATLATLKIQPSEPRDSAVYFCASGLERVETQYFGPGTRLLVL.

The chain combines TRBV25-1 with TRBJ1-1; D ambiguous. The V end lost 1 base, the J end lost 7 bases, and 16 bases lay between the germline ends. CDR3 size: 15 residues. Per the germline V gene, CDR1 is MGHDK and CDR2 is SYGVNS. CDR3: CASSEWAGGRLEAFF. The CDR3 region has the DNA TGTGCCAGCAGTGAATGGGCAGGCGGGAGGCTTGAAGCTTTCTTT.

CDR3: CASSGLPGQGYGYTF. The CDR3, as DNA: TGTGCCAGCAGTGGATTACCGGGACAGGGCTATGGCTACACCTTC. The chain employs TRBV6-1 and TRBJ1-2; 9 bases are a match to TRBD1. Germline CDR1 is MNHNS and CDR2 is SASEGT. V trimming: 4 bases; J trimming: 4 bases; junction bases outside the gene matches: 7. The CDR3 is 15 amino acids.

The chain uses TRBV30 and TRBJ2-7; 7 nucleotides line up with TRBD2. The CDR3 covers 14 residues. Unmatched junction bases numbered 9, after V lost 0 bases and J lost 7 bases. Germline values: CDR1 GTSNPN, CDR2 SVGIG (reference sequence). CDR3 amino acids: CAWSVPGLVPEQYF. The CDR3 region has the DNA TGTGCCTGGAGTGTACCCGGACTAGTTCCAGAGCAGTACTTC. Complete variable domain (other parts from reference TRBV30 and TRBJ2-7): SQTIHQWPATLVQPVGSPLSLECTVEGTSNPNLYWYRQAAGRGLQLLFYSVGIGQISSEVPQNLSASRPQDRQFILSSKKLLLSDSGFYLCAWSVPGLVPEQYFGPGTRLTVT.

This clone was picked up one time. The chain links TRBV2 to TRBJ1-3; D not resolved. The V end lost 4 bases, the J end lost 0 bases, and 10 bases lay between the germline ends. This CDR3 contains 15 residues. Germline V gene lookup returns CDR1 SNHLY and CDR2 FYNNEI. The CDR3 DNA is TGTGCCAGCAGTGGGGCACCAGCCTCTGGAAACACCATATATTTT. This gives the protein CASSGAPASGNTIYF.

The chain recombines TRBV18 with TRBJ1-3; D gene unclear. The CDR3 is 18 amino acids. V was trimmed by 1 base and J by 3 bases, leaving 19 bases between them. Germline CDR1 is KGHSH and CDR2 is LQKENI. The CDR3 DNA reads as TGTGCCAGCTCACCACTGGGTTCGACTGGTGGATTTGGAAACACCATATATTTT. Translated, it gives CASSPLGSTGGFGNTIYF.